Below, 13 T cell receptor beta chains from the same sample are listed, as sequenced in a study of blood T cell repertoires in COVID-19. This table comes from immunoSEQ multiplex PCR, and its TCRdb copy is limited to in-frame clones, with some not included. The data hold nearly 65,000 clones, with roughly 80% observed a single time. Material for sequencing was peripheral blood. These receptors originate from a human donor in a cohort sampled during active COVID-19.

This clone was seen only a few times. The rearrangement uses TRBV10-3 and TRBJ1-5; 8 bases map to TRBD1. Germline CDR1 reads ENHRY; CDR2 reads SYGVKD. The CDR3 contains 13 residues. V lost 10 bases, J lost 4 bases, and 6 bases stayed unmatched. CDR3 in amino acids: CATWDRPNQPQHF. The DNA of the CDR3 is TGTGCCACCTGGGACAGGCCTAATCAGCCCCAGCATTTT.

This chain uses TRBV11-3 with TRBJ1-1; tentatively, D is TRBD1 (6 bases). Between the trimmed V and J ends, which lost 2 bases and 0 bases, there was a span of 7 bases. CDR3 length equals 14 residues. Germline CDR1 is SGHNT and CDR2 is YENEEA. CDR3 sequence reads: CASSLRGMNTEAFF. The CDR3 DNA sequence: TGTGCCAGCAGCTTAAGGGGGATGAACACTGAAGCTTTCTTT.

A few counts support this clone. J is TRBJ2-7 and V is TRBV18; 9 bases match TRBD2. V was clipped by 0 bases and J by 0 bases; unmatched bases: 0. Germline CDR1 and CDR2: KGHSH and LQKENI. This CDR3 contains 15 residues. The CDR3 DNA follows: TGTGCCAGCTCACCACCTAGCGGGAGCTCCTACGAGCAGTACTTC. This sequence encodes CASSPPSGSSYEQYF.

This chain uses TRBV7-8 with TRBJ2-3; 8 bases map to TRBD1. CDR3 length: 15 amino acids. With V trimmed by 5 bases and J by 2 bases, 6 bases remained unmatched. Looked up from germline, CDR1 is SGHVS and CDR2 is FQNEAQ. The CDR3 here is CASSLGQGATDTQYF. As DNA, the CDR3 is TGTGCCAGCAGCCTTGGACAGGGCGCCACAGATACGCAGTATTTT.

The V call is TRBV6-6, the J call TRBJ2-7, with TRBD1 matching 7 bases. Trimming removed 5 bases from V and 0 bases from J; junction bases left unmatched: 7. The germline gives CDR1 MNHNY, CDR2 SVGAGI (reference sequence). The CDR3 extends over 15 amino acids. CDR3 in DNA: TGTGCCAGCAGTCAGGATGGACAGGCCTCCTACGAGCAGTACTTC. It codes for CASSQDGQASYEQYF.

V usage is TRBV2 and J usage is TRBJ1-1; D is unclear. This CDR3 contains 16 residues. CDR1 is SNHLY and CDR2 is FYNNEI in the germline V gene. The ends were cut back, 6 bases at V and 1 base at J, with 18 bases in the middle. CDR3 protein: CASSETLVWANTEAFF. In nucleotides, the CDR3 is TGTGCCAGCAGCGAAACCCTTGTTTGGGCGAACACTGAAGCTTTCTTT.

The V gene is TRBV9, the J gene TRBJ1-2, with D hard to call. Germline loops: CDR1 SGDLS, CDR2 YYNGEE. The CDR3 is 16 amino acids. Trimming stripped 0 bases from V and 4 bases from J, with 16 bases between. For the CDR3, the DNA is TGTGCCAGCAGCGTAGAGGAGGCTACGTGGGGCTATGGCTACACCTTC. As protein: CASSVEEATWGYGYTF.

The gene calls are TRBV21-1 and TRBJ1-6; TRBD1 is the table's D call, not checked against the DNA. TRBV21-1 is described as a pseudogene. The CDR3 totals 16 residues. The DNA of the CDR3 is TGTGCCAGCAGCAAAGGCGGCAGGGCCTATAATTCACCCCTCCACTTT. Translated: CASSKGGRAYNSPLHF.

This clone was seen once. This rearrangement joins TRBV2 to TRBJ2-4; TRBD1 might be the D (5 bases). Germline V gene data show CDR1 as SNHLY and CDR2 as FYNNEI. The germline V and J ends were trimmed by 10 bases and 0 bases, with 10 bases remaining between them. The CDR3 spans 13 residues. The CDR3 DNA reads TGTGCCACCGGACAACTAGCCAAAAACATTCAGTACTTC. Translating it yields CATGQLAKNIQYF.

The chain joins TRBV4-3 to TRBJ2-1; a possible D gene is TRBD1 (6 bases). The CDR3 length is 9 residues. V was trimmed by 3 bases and J by 15 bases, leaving 6 bases between them. Germline V gives CDR1 LGHNA, CDR2 YSLEER. CDR3 coding DNA: TGCGCCAGCAGCCAGGGGGCGTTCTTC. It encodes CASSQGAFF.

The chain couples TRBV11-2 to TRBJ2-1; 12 nucleotides line up with TRBD2. Germline CDR1 reads SGHAT; CDR2 reads FQNNGV. This CDR3 contains 17 residues. V was pared by 5 bases and J by 3 bases, with 8 bases of the junction left unmatched. CDR3 nucleotide sequence: TGTGCCAGCAGCCAAATTATGGGACTAGCGGGCTACAATGAGCAGTTCTTC. This translates into CASSQIMGLAGYNEQFF.

V and J are TRBV7-9 and TRBJ2-7; 7 nucleotides agree with TRBD2. The CDR3 sequence is 13 residues long. Germline CDR1 SEHNR, CDR2 FQNEAQ (reference sequence). V lost 6 bases and J lost 4; bases outside the gene matches: 6. This CDR3 reads CASRQAGIYEQYF. The DNA of the CDR3 is TGTGCCAGCAGACAAGCGGGAATTTACGAGCAGTACTTC.

The chain employs TRBV4-2 and TRBJ2-7; D not resolved. The CDR3 covers 14 residues. V was cut by 0 bases and J by 3 bases, with 9 bases left in between. Germline V gene lookup returns CDR1 LGHNA and CDR2 YNFKEQ. The CDR3 DNA reads TGTGCCAGCAGCCAAGAAACAGCTCTCTACGAGCAGTACTTC. Translation: CASSQETALYEQYF.